This T cell receptor (beta chain) stems from a study of naive and memory T cell subsets. The study's findings and limits: In CD4 and CD8 cells, diversity dropped from naive through EMRA.

Both TRBC1 and TRBC2 were covered by a beta constant-region primer of two equimolar oligonucleotides. The ligated cDNA underwent four PCR rounds using SP2 and nested alpha and beta constant-region primers. TCRdb reprocessed the UMI-ligation and nested PCR reads via MiXCR and lists one record per CDR3 protein. The data show some 30,000 distinct CDR3 sequences, under 20% seen once. CD8 T cells were positively selected from what remained after CD4 positive selection. This CDR3 contains 18 residues. Trimming removed 4 bases from V and 8 bases from J, with 26 bases in between. CDR1 and CDR2 from the germline V gene are MDHEN and SYDVKM. This clonotype is medium-sized by share. No antigen is known for it.

The sequence was collected from a human donor in good health. This rearrangement joins TRBV28 to TRBJ1-4, with D hard to call. Sequencing was performed on effector memory CD4+ T cells from blood. Subset indicated: effector memory, CD45RA- CD27-. CDR3 residues: CASSSLTFNRSQPEKLFF. The CDR3 DNA is TGTGCCAGCAGTTCACTAACCTTTAACAGAAGCCAACCCGAAAAACTGTTTTTT.